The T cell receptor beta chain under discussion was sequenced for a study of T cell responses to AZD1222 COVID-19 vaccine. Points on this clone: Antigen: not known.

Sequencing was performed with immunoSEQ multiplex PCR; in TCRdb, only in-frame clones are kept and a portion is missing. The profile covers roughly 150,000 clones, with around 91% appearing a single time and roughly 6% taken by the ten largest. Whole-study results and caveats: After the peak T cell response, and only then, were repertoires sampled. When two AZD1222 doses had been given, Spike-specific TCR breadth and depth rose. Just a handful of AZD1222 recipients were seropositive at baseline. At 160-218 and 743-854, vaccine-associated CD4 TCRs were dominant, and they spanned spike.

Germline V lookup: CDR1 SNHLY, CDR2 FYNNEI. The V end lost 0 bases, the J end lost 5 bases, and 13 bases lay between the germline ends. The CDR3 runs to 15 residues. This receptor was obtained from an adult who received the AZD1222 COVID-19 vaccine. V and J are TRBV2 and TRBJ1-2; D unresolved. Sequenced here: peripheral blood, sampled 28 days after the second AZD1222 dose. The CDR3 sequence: CASSEALQNGYGYTF. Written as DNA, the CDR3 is TGTGCCAGCAGTGAAGCGCTTCAAAATGGGTATGGCTACACCTTC.